This TCR beta chain comes out of a study of beta chain features in type 1 diabetes (dated by TCRdb to 2016 to 2019). Background on the whole study: Mean age, gender distribution, total cell number and subset yield were not different between patients and healthy donors. A total of 107,917,701 sorted cells were examined across all samples, and a strong correlation was observed between cell number per subset and RNA yield. The study compared TCRB repertoires of sorted circulating CD4+ T cell subsets between recently diagnosed type 1 diabetes patients and matched healthy donors. Whereas all 30 or so donors provided naive and central memory subsets, regulatory and stem cell-like memory subsets were isolated from just 8 patients and roughly 8 healthy donors. Broader findings and caveats from the paper: PCR might favor shorter templates, but patient and control samples were amplified and corrected together, so any skew would affect both groups equally. Naive, central memory and regulatory TCRB repertoires appeared to be more similar among patients than among healthy donors. Because cDNA rather than genomic DNA was sequenced, highly expressing activated cells could have been over-represented, although no difference in activation and CD3 levels was found between groups. Because small numbers of individuals were included in the HLA sub-analyses, any influence of HLA type on TCRB rearrangement was left unresolved. Patients with type 1 diabetes made fewer insertions and deleted more nucleotides at VDJ recombination sites, implying thymic rearrangement abnormalities. A moderate but significant shortening of TCRB CDR3 length was observed in type 1 diabetes patients in all four CD4+ subsets.

This clone has just a few counts. No antigen is known for it. No quality values exist for individual bases; no much larger clone is one base distant. All of the isolated RNA was reverse transcribed with the High Capacity cDNA Reverse Transcription Kit, so expressed TCRB transcripts were sequenced. Deep immunoSEQ sequencing was performed on naive, central memory and regulatory T cell samples, with an average of around 3.4 million total reads per sample. Sorted cells were lysed in RLT buffer and RNA was extracted with DNase-treated RNeasy Micro or Mini kits, depending on cell number. To prevent cross-contamination, every cell subset was processed on its own, while patient and healthy donor samples were processed together. The immunoSEQ multiplex PCR was used to amplify TCRB sequences from cDNA, generating 87-bp fragments that spanned the CDR3 region. Sequencing of the amplicons was performed on the Illumina HiSeq platform. In the original analysis: PCR bias was corrected computationally using synthetic template baselines, and reads within Hamming distance 2 were collapsed, with unmergeable singletons discarded. Reads were aligned against IMGT so that V, D and J genes, CDR3 length and insertions or deletions at six rearrangement sites could be assigned. Within each subset, clonotype counts were normalized to sorted cell number, and only after that were true diversity and Gini coefficients computed with the tcR R package. The overlap coefficient, calculated on TCRB nucleotide sequences, was used to quantify repertoire sharing. As a proxy for the pre-selection repertoire, out-of-frame TCRB sequences from naive cells were analyzed. TCRdb provides this immuneACCESS table in a form limited to in-frame rearrangements. Some clones are lacking; in checked studies, under half of them reflect an unresolved V gene, and why the rest are absent is not known. The D gene and trimming were derived from the DNA, and the V and J assignments and clone size from that table. The sample yields approximately 250,000 clones; 13% to 15% were counted once. Approximately 0.024% of the sample lies in the top ten.

V has 2 bases trimmed and J has 8 bases trimmed; junction bases matching no gene number 7. CDR1 and CDR2, looked up from the germline V gene, are KGHSH and LQKENI. The CDR3, from cysteine to phenylalanine, totals 16 residues. This entry keeps only the CDR3 DNA: 48 bases, framed from base 1. Each donor gave one peripheral blood draw, about 110 mL on average, collected into heparinised tubes. Naive, central memory, regulatory and stem cell-like memory CD4+ T cells were sorted on a BD FACSAria II using a panel including CD45RO, CCR7, CD25, CD127, CD95 and CD27. Purity was above 98% for every sorted population. PBMCs were isolated right away by Lymphoprep density gradient centrifugation and were stained directly, without culture. Samples were stained and sorted in pairs, with one healthy donor and one patient per experiment, so that batch effects were minimized.

The sequenced sample consisted of naive CD4+ T cells from blood. According to the study, the label for this sample's cell subset or site signals: true naive CD4+ T cells. The receptor's source is a woman between 40 and 50 years old in good health. Recombination joined TRBV18 with TRBJ2-1; 12 bases in the middle match TRBD2. For the CDR3, the sequence is CASSPSLAGGLDEQFF. Read as DNA, the sequence is TGTGCCAGCTCACCATCCCTAGCGGGGGGGTTGGATGAGCAGTTCTTC.